This T cell receptor beta chain was sequenced in a study of T cells in Graves' hyperthyroidism and ophthalmopathy (dated by TCRdb to between 2019 and 2020). In the study overall: Peripheral blood was collected at initial diagnosis, before any treatment. The approximately 90 discovery patients were randomly split 7:3 into training and test sets. To identify distinguishing TCR V-J signatures, a discovery cohort of 100 or so patients was used, comprising 43 with Graves' ophthalmopathy and about 59 with stable Graves' hyperthyroidism. The paper describes TCR Vbeta CDR3 sequencing of 120 to 150 peripheral blood samples, made up of about 40 ophthalmopathy patients, some 80 hyperthyroidism patients and 17 progressor patients. Prospective prediction of ophthalmopathy was tested in an independent validation cohort consisting of roughly 20 hyperthyroidism patients and around 17 patients who later progressed to ophthalmopathy. Once sampling was done, hyperthyroidism patients were given methimazole at a starting dose of 30 mg daily, whereas ophthalmopathy patients were given high-dose intravenous methylprednisolone. The study also compared thyroid tissue and blood T-cell repertoires from five or six Graves' hyperthyroidism patients. Overall study outcomes, separate from this receptor: In validation, the model predicted progression to ophthalmopathy a median of around six months before onset, with 70% to 71% sensitivity and 72.22% specificity. Sample size was not statistically predetermined, and investigators were not blinded to group allocation. Most expanded thyroid clonotypes (frequency above 0.001) were also detected in blood, a finding suggesting that blood repertoires may reflect thyroid immune responses. A 13 V-J signature model separated ophthalmopathy from stable hyperthyroidism, with nearly 90% sensitivity and around 84% specificity in cross-validation and 80%/75% in testing.

This clonotype was seen at least ten times. The target of this receptor is not known. It has no much larger one-base neighbor in the sample; base qualities were not kept. Hyperthyroidism patients were newly diagnosed, had a disease duration of under 2 months, and were aged 18 to 65 years. Any patient with an uncontrolled infection, another autoimmune disease, pregnancy or lactation was excluded. Diagnoses were based on clinical symptoms, serum thyroxine and TRAb, thyroid ultrasound and orbital computed tomography. Blood from progressor patients was collected at the time of first diagnosis with hyperthyroidism, before any ophthalmopathy symptoms had appeared. PBMCs were separated from under 12 ml of fresh peripheral blood using Ficoll-Paque density gradient centrifugation. Progressor patients were initially diagnosed with Graves' hyperthyroidism and developed ophthalmopathy during follow-up. Total RNA was extracted with Trizol reagent, and quality was checked on an Agilent 2100 Bioanalyzer.

Between the V and J ends, shortened by 3 bases and 2 bases respectively, the junction contains 7 bases. The CDR3 runs 13 amino acids, cysteine and phenylalanine included. Just the 39-base CDR3 DNA is kept, in frame starting at base 1. From the germline V gene, CDR1 is SGHTA and CDR2 is FQGTGA. The TCR beta CDR3 regions were amplified from RNA transcripts. The TCR CDR3 was subjected to a first round of RT-PCR using the HTBI primer set and the Qiagen OneStep RT-PCR kit. Libraries were constructed in a second round of multiplex PCR, after which size selection and purification were carried out. Sequencing of the libraries was done on an Illumina HiSeq2000 using paired-end 100 bp reads. For the original study's pipeline: SOAPnuke was used to process the raw data, with reads discarded if the reads contained adapters or uncalled bases, had a mean Phred below 15, or lacked an exact constant-primer or identifier match. COPE v1.2.5 was used to merge the high-quality paired reads, and each unique nucleotide sequence was defined as a clonotype. MiTCR v1.1 was used to align the clonotypes against IMGT TRBV, TRBD and TRBJ reference segments. Analysis was restricted to V-J combinations with a frequency above 0.0001, which covered roughly 99% of repertoires. A TCS score was defined as the ratio between F50 (clonal expansion) and ExV (chaos), using BLOSUM62-based TCRdist between CDR3 peptides within each V-J. Welch's t-statistics and random forest reduced some 510 V-J features to under 15, which were used in a naive Bayes classifier (R e1071). The raw public reads went through TCRdb reprocessing: fastp at Q25, MiXCR clone calling, in-frame beta chains kept. All rows with the same CDR3 protein become a single entry with the most common DNA and genes. The V and J calls follow TCRdb's processing rather than the paper's. The table for this sample lists a few hundred thousand distinct CDR3 sequences; over 12% of them were counted only once. Around 31% of the sample belongs to the ten largest clones.

This TCR was recovered from a woman between 45 and 60 years old with Graves' hyperthyroidism that later progressed to Graves' ophthalmopathy. The sequence joins TRBV7-3 to TRBJ1-2; the D gene is perhaps TRBD1, on 5 matching bases. Sequencing was carried out using blood. This receptor carries the CDR3 CASSFRDNYGYTF. The nucleotide sequence is given as TGTGCCAGCAGCTTCCGGGACAACTATGGCTACACCTTC.